Listed below are T cell receptor beta chains from one sample, sequenced in a study of T-cell memory formation after mild COVID-19. TCRdb independently ran MiXCR on the 5' RACE reads; one entry per CDR3 protein. The sample has around 320,000 distinct CDR3 sequences; roughly an eighth are singletons. The sample was PBMCs or a T cell subset sorted from them (not recorded which). All receptors come from a man younger than 30 who had mild COVID-19 (a few samples of this study predate the infection). Cell type and time point are not known. The CDR3 runs from the conserved cysteine through the conserved F or W. D genes are given only for firm matches. Clone size, where shown, is once, few, many, or a class for clones that have expanded.

V,J,size,D,CDR3,DNA
TRBV29-1,TRBJ1-1,few,.,CSVHRMNTEAFF,TGCAGCGTTCACAGGATGAACACTGAAGCTTTCTTT
TRBV5-1,TRBJ2-3,many,.,CASSLNGGGTDTQYF,TGCGCCAGCAGCTTGAACGGAGGTGGGACAGATACGCAGTATTTT
TRBV7-9,TRBJ1-4,.,.,CASSDPIAPGVPWEKLFF,TGTGCCAGCAGCGACCCGATAGCACCAGGGGTCCCTTGGGAAAAACTGTTTTTT
TRBV7-6,TRBJ2-3,.,.,CASSRYASEALLTDTQYF,TGTGCCAGCAGCCGTTACGCCTCGGAGGCTCTACTCACAGATACGCAGTATTTT
TRBV7-2,TRBJ1-6,.,.,CASSLVGESYNSPLHF,TGTGCCAGCAGCTTAGTAGGGGAATCCTATAATTCACCCCTCCACTTT
TRBV7-6,TRBJ1-6,few,.,CASSLTTAGNSPLHF,TGTGCCAGCAGCTTAACGACAGCGGGGAATTCACCCCTCCACTTT
TRBV29-1,TRBJ2-1,few,.,CSVEPVNHPYNEQFF,TGCAGCGTTGAACCAGTCAACCACCCCTACAATGAGCAGTTCTTC
TRBV5-1,TRBJ2-7,once,.,CASSLGPTAVYEQYF,TGCGCCAGCAGCTTGGGGCCCACGGCGGTATACGAGCAGTACTTC
TRBV7-9,TRBJ2-7,.,.,CASIKTDHSYEQYF,TGTGCCAGCATCAAGACAGACCACTCTTACGAGCAGTACTTC
TRBV12-3/TRBV12-4,TRBJ2-3,few,TRBD2,CASSSGGAGDTQYF,TGTGCCAGCAGTAGCGGGGGGGCAGGAGATACGCAGTATTTT
TRBV7-2,TRBJ1-1,few,.,CASSALGAHTEAFF,TGTGCCAGCAGCGCTTTGGGGGCGCATACTGAAGCTTTCTTT
TRBV9,TRBJ1-2,.,.,CASSVAGYGYTF,TGTGCCAGCAGTGTGGCTGGCTATGGCTACACCTTC
TRBV7-9,TRBJ2-2,.,.,CASSSRRELFF,TGTGCCAGCAGCTCAAGGCGGGAGCTGTTTTTT
TRBV12-3/TRBV12-4,TRBJ2-4,.,TRBD2,CASSLAGLARKNIQYF,TGTGCCAGCAGTTTAGCGGGACTAGCGCGAAAAAACATTCAGTACTTC
TRBV10-2,TRBJ1-6,.,.,CASSSTGSNSPLHF,TGCGCCAGCAGTTCCACAGGGTCCAATTCACCCCTCCACTTT
TRBV4-3,TRBJ2-7,.,.,CASSQEVGRSLEQYF,TGCGCCAGCAGCCAAGAAGTAGGGAGGTCCCTCGAGCAGTACTTC
TRBV20-1,TRBJ2-2,.,TRBD2,CSARDGTRRAGELFF,TGCAGTGCTAGAGATGGGACTAGGAGGGCCGGGGAGCTGTTTTTT
TRBV14,TRBJ2-5,few,.,CASSQDWQETQYF,TGTGCCAGCAGCCAAGACTGGCAAGAGACCCAGTACTTC
TRBV7-9,TRBJ1-2,.,.,CASSLGVQNYGYTF,TGTGCCAGCAGCTTGGGGGTACAGAACTATGGCTACACCTTC
TRBV5-1,TRBJ2-7,many,TRBD1,CASSFRRGSREQYF,TGCGCCAGCAGCTTCCGCAGGGGGTCCAGGGAGCAGTACTTC
TRBV5-1,TRBJ2-7,few,TRBD2,CASSSGLAGGPYEQYF,TGCGCCAGCAGCTCGGGTCTAGCGGGGGGGCCCTACGAGCAGTACTTC
TRBV7-9,TRBJ2-2,few,.,CASLAGYSNTGELFF,TGTGCCAGCCTCGCGGGATACTCGAACACCGGGGAGCTGTTTTTT
TRBV20-1,TRBJ1-4,.,.,CSARSWAAEKLFF,TGCAGTGCTAGATCCTGGGCTGCCGAAAAACTGTTTTTT
TRBV7-2,TRBJ2-5,.,.,CASSPPGQAQYF,TGTGCCAGCAGCCCCCCGGGGCAGGCCCAGTACTTC
TRBV4-1,TRBJ1-5,.,.,CASSQHLGGAQPQHF,TGCGCCAGCAGCCAGCACCTGGGAGGAGCTCAGCCCCAGCATTTT
TRBV18,TRBJ1-1,few,.,CASSPGVVWERNTEAFF,TGTGCCAGCTCACCAGGGGTGGTTTGGGAGAGGAACACTGAAGCTTTCTTT
TRBV13,TRBJ2-7,.,TRBD1,CASSPGGGSYEQYF,TGTGCCAGCAGCCCAGGGGGCGGCTCCTACGAGCAGTACTTC
TRBV12-3/TRBV12-4,TRBJ2-3,few,.,CASRGPSWGRSTDTQYF,TGTGCCAGCCGGGGGCCGAGTTGGGGGCGTAGCACAGATACGCAGTATTTT
TRBV28,TRBJ2-3,few,TRBD1,CASSSGTVSNTDTQYF,TGTGCCAGCAGTTCTGGGACAGTTTCGAACACAGATACGCAGTATTTT
TRBV20-1,TRBJ2-1,few,.,CSANRPNNEQFF,TGCAGTGCTAACCGGCCGAACAATGAGCAGTTCTTC
TRBV18,TRBJ1-1,.,TRBD1,CASSPRSTGRDMNTEAFF,TGTGCCAGCTCACCACGGTCGACAGGGCGCGACATGAACACTGAAGCTTTCTTT
TRBV5-1,TRBJ2-7,.,.,CASSLAGYGEQYF,TGCGCCAGCAGCTTGGCCGGATATGGGGAGCAGTACTTC
TRBV4-1,TRBJ1-2,few,.,CASSPRGGIGYTF,TGCGCCAGCAGCCCGCGGGGGGGAATCGGCTACACCTTC
TRBV7-9,TRBJ1-5,few,.,CATGPVVPGDNQPQHF,TGTGCCACCGGCCCCGTGGTTCCAGGGGACAATCAGCCCCAGCATTTT
TRBV4-3,TRBJ2-1,many,.,CASSQEKSGGGEQFF,TGCGCCAGCAGCCAAGAGAAGTCAGGAGGGGGTGAGCAGTTCTTC
TRBV4-2,TRBJ1-5,few,.,CASSHSQGRLNQPQHF,TGTGCCAGCAGCCATTCTCAGGGGCGATTGAATCAGCCCCAGCATTTT
TRBV5-4,TRBJ2-1,.,TRBD2,CASRPSGGIFNEQFF,TGTGCCAGCAGACCTAGCGGGGGGATTTTTAATGAGCAGTTCTTC
TRBV6-2/TRBV6-3,TRBJ2-1,few,TRBD2,CASSSPRGEYNEQFF,TGTGCCAGCAGTTCCCCGCGGGGGGAGTACAATGAGCAGTTCTTC
TRBV7-3,TRBJ2-1,few,TRBD2,CASSKQPGLEWFF,TGTGCCAGCAGCAAACAACCGGGACTAGAGTGGTTCTTC
TRBV7-8,TRBJ2-5,.,.,CASSLVWGGGAVKTKYF,.
TRBV7-2,TRBJ2-3,few,.,CASSLVSDGYADTQYF,TGTGCCAGCAGTTTAGTAAGTGACGGGTACGCAGATACGCAGTATTTT
TRBV7-6,TRBJ2-3,few,TRBD2,CASGRAANTDTQYF,TGTGCCAGCGGGAGGGCAGCTAATACAGATACGCAGTATTTT
TRBV29-1,TRBJ2-7,.,.,CSVGRASGGLYF,TGCAGCGTTGGAAGGGCATCTGGGGGGTTGTACTTC
TRBV7-3,TRBJ1-2,few,.,CASSPDYTNYGYTF,TGTGCCAGCAGCCCAGACTATACTAACTATGGCTACACCTTC
TRBV30,TRBJ2-5,few,TRBD2,CAWSVVGGETQYF,TGTGCCTGGAGCGTTGTGGGAGGGGAGACCCAGTACTTC
TRBV7-9,TRBJ2-1,few,TRBD2,CASSLGRGAFNEQFF,TGTGCCAGCAGCTTAGGGCGGGGGGCCTTCAATGAGCAGTTCTTC
TRBV20-1,TRBJ2-1,few,TRBD2,CSAREASGGGNEQFF,TGCAGTGCTAGAGAAGCTAGCGGGGGTGGGAATGAGCAGTTCTTC
TRBV9,TRBJ2-1,.,.,CASSAPLLAWEQFF,TGTGCCAGCAGCGCACCCTTACTAGCCTGGGAGCAGTTCTTC
TRBV24-1,TRBJ1-2,.,.,CATSDSGRPKGYTF,TGTGCCACCAGTGATTCTGGCAGGCCTAAAGGCTACACCTTC